This is a list of T cell receptor beta chains from one sample in a study of beta chain features in type 1 diabetes. Some clones are missing from TCRdb's copy, which holds only in-frame ones; the method was immunoSEQ multiplex PCR. Among 430,000 or so clones listed, about an eighth were seen once. The sample was naive CD4+ T cells from blood. The receptors derive from a woman under 30 in good health. Each CDR3 is given with its conserved first and last residue. A D gene is named only where the DNA matches it firmly. The size field is filled for only some rows; it gives once, few, many or a size class.

J | size | V | length | D | DNA | CDR3
TRBJ2-7 | - | TRBV6-6 | 13 | - | TGTGCCAGCAGCTTAGCGGATCGGCTCGAGCAGTACTTC | CASSLADRLEQYF
TRBJ2-5 | few | TRBV2 | 18 | TRBD2 | TGTGCCAGCAGTTTTGGAGGACTAGCGGGAGGATCATCAGAGACCCAGTACTTC | CASSFGGLAGGSSETQYF
TRBJ1-1 | - | TRBV4-3 | 14 | - | TGCGCCAGCAGCCAGGGAGACATAGACACTGAAGCTTTCTTT | CASSQGDIDTEAFF
TRBJ2-3 | - | TRBV7-2 | 14 | - | TGTGCTTTCGATGGGGTCTCTAGCACAGATACGCAGTATTTT | CAFDGVSSTDTQYF
TRBJ1-5 | - | TRBV28 | 15 | TRBD1 | TGTGCCAGCAGTTTCCAGGGGGCAGGAAATCAGCCCCAGCATTTT | CASSFQGAGNQPQHF
TRBJ2-3 | - | TRBV18 | 15 | - | TGTGCCAGCTGCCTAGAGGACGGGAGCACAGATACGCAGTATTTT | CASCLEDGSTDTQYF
TRBJ2-1 | - | TRBV11-2 | 16 | TRBD1 | TGTGCCAGCAGCTTAGTAGGGAGACAGGGGCCGGGTGAGCAGTTCTTC | CASSLVGRQGPGEQFF
TRBJ2-6 | few | TRBV9 | 13 | - | TGTGCCAGCGGGTACATTGGGGCCAACGTCCTGACTTTC | CASGYIGANVLTF
TRBJ1-1 | - | TRBV4-3 | 15 | TRBD1 | TGCGCCAGCAGCTCGGGACAGGGCCGAAACACTGAAGCTTTCTTT | CASSSGQGRNTEAFF
TRBJ1-1 | few | TRBV5-1 | 16 | TRBD1 | TGCGCCAGCAGCTTGGCGGAGGGGGCCCCGAACACTGAAGCTTTCTTT | CASSLAEGAPNTEAFF
TRBJ1-1 | - | TRBV7-9 | 12 | - | TGTGCCAGCGGTCATTCGGGGTGGGAAGCTTTCTTT | CASGHSGWEAFF
TRBJ2-2 | few | TRBV14 | 15 | - | TGTGCCAGCAGCCAATCCCCCAGGATCACCGGGGAGCTGTTTTTT | CASSQSPRITGELFF
TRBJ2-5 | few | TRBV2 | 14 | TRBD2 | TGTGCCAGCCGGGCGACTAGCGGCCAAGAGACCCAGTACTTC | CASRATSGQETQYF
TRBJ2-3 | few | TRBV5-1 | 15 | TRBD2 | TGCGCCAGCAGCTTGCCCAGCGGGGGGGCAGACACGCAGTATTTT | CASSLPSGGADTQYF
TRBJ2-1 | few | TRBV5-1 | 15 | TRBD1 | TGCGCCAGCAGCTTGGAGGTCAGGGGGATGACTGAGCAGTTCTTC | CASSLEVRGMTEQFF
TRBJ1-2 | - | TRBV29-1 | 15 | TRBD1 | TGCAGCGTTGAAGAGGACAGGGAGAGTAACTATGGCTACACCTTC | CSVEEDRESNYGYTF
TRBJ2-3 | - | TRBV6-5 | 15 | TRBD1 | TGTGCCAGCAGTCCAAGACAGGGCGGCACAGATACGCAGTATTTT | CASSPRQGGTDTQYF
TRBJ1-2 | - | TRBV7-9 | 13 | - | TGTGCCAGCAGTGGAGACAGCAACTATGGCTACACCTTC | CASSGDSNYGYTF
TRBJ1-2 | - | TRBV7-9 | 12 | - | TGTGCCAGCAGCATGACCCCGGATGGCTACACCTTC | CASSMTPDGYTF
TRBJ2-1 | - | TRBV15 | 15 | - | TGTGCCACCAGCAGAGAAGGTGCGGCCTACAATGAGCAGTTCTTC | CATSREGAAYNEQFF
TRBJ2-3 | few | TRBV4-1 | 17 | - | TGCGCCAGCAGCCAAGGTCGCGGGCGGGGGCGCACAGATACGCAGTATTTT | CASSQGRGRGRTDTQYF
TRBJ2-5 | few | TRBV7-9 | 14 | TRBD2 | TGTGCCAGCAGGACTAGCGGGGGGAAAGAGACCCAGTACTTC | CASRTSGGKETQYF
TRBJ2-7 | - | TRBV4-2 | 16 | - | TGTGCCAGCAGCCAAGCCCCCCCGGGTAGCTCCTACGAGCAGTACTTC | CASSQAPPGSSYEQYF
TRBJ2-7 | - | TRBV30 | 14 | TRBD2 | TGTGCCTGGAGGACTAGCGGGAGTATCAACGAGCAGTACTTC | CAWRTSGSINEQYF
TRBJ2-5 | - | TRBV30 | 11 | TRBD1 | TGTGCCTGGGCAGGGGGAGAGACCCAGTACTTC | CAWAGGETQYF
TRBJ2-3 | few | TRBV2 | 13 | TRBD2 | TGTGCCATTGGGGGGGACCGCACAGATACGCAGTATTTT | CAIGGDRTDTQYF
TRBJ2-3 | - | TRBV19 | 14 | TRBD1 | TGTGCCAGTAGTCCCGGACAGGGCACAGATACGCAGTATTTT | CASSPGQGTDTQYF
TRBJ1-1 | - | TRBV6-5 | 15 | TRBD1 | TGTGCCAGCAGCGGGGCCGGGACAGGGGACACTGAAGCTTTCTTT | CASSGAGTGDTEAFF
TRBJ1-1 | - | TRBV5-1 | 17 | TRBD1 | TGCGCCAGCAGCCTTGGGCCCACGGGACAGGGCACAACTGAAGCTTTCTTT | CASSLGPTGQGTTEAFF
TRBJ1-5 | - | TRBV7-9 | 13 | - | TGTGCCAGCAGCCGGGACACCAATCAGCCCCAGCATTTT | CASSRDTNQPQHF
TRBJ1-5 | few | TRBV25-1 | 15 | - | TGTGCCAGCAGTTCCCGTGGGGGTGGAAATCAGCCCCAGCATTTT | CASSSRGGGNQPQHF
TRBJ2-3 | - | TRBV7-2 | 14 | - | TGTGCCAGCAGCTTAGATTTTAGTACAGATACGCAGTATTTT | CASSLDFSTDTQYF
TRBJ1-5 | few | TRBV9 | 13 | - | TGTGCCAGCAGCGTAGACCAACTTCAGCCCCAGCATTTT | CASSVDQLQPQHF
TRBJ2-3 | few | TRBV5-1 | 14 | TRBD2 | TGCGCCAGCAGCGGGACTAGCGGGGAACCCCCGTCGTATTTT | CASSGTSGEPPSYF
TRBJ2-7 | few | TRBV20-1 | 11 | - | TGCAGTGCTGTGGCGAACTACGAGCAGTACTTC | CSAVANYEQYF
TRBJ2-3 | - | TRBV7-3 | 15 | TRBD2 | TGTGCCAGCAGCAGGACTAGCGGGCGCACAGATACGCAGTATTTT | CASSRTSGRTDTQYF
TRBJ1-2 | few | TRBV5-1 | 14 | - | TGCGCCAGCAGCTTGCAGGGGCGCCCCGATGGCTACACCTTC | CASSLQGRPDGYTF
TRBJ1-5 | many | TRBV30 | 13 | - | TGTGCCTGGAGTGTGCTTTCGTCTCAGCCCCAGCATTTT | CAWSVLSSQPQHF
TRBJ1-2 | - | TRBV29-1 | 11 | - | TGCAGCGACAGGACTAACTATGGCTACACCTTC | CSDRTNYGYTF
TRBJ1-2 | few | TRBV27 | 11 | - | TGTGCCAGTTACGGGTGGTTTGGCTACACCTTC | CASYGWFGYTF
TRBJ1-5 | - | TRBV10-3 | 13 | - | TGTGCCGGGGGCTGGGTGAGCAATCAGCCCCAGCATTTT | CAGGWVSNQPQHF